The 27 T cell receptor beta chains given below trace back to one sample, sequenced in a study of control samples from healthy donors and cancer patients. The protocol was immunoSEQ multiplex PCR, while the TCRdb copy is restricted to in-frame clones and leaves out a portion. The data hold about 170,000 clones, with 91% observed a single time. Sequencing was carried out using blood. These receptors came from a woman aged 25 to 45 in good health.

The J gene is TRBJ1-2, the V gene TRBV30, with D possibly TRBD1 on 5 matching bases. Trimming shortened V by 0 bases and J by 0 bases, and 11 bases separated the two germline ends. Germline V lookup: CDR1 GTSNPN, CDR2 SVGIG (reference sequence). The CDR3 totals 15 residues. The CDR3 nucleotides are TGTGCCTGGAGTGTCTTAGGGGAGTCTAACTATGGCTACACCTTC. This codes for CAWSVLGESNYGYTF.

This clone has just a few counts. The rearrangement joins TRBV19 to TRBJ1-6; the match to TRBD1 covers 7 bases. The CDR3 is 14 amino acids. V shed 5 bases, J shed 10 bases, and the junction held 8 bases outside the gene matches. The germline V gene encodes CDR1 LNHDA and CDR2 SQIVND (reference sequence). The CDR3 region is CASSADREASPLHF. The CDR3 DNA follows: TGTGCCAGTAGTGCCGACAGGGAAGCCTCACCCCTCCACTTT.

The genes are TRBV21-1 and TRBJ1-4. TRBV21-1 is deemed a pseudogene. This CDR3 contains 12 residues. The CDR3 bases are TGTGCCAGCAGCAACGGGAATGAAAAACTGTTTTTT. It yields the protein CASSNGNEKLFF.

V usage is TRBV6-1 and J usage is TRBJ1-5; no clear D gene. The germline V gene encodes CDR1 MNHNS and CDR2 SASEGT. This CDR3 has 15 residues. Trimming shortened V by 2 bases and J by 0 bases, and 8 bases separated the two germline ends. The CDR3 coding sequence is TGTGCCAGCAGTGAACAGATTTATAGCAATCAGCCCCAGCATTTT. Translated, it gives CASSEQIYSNQPQHF.

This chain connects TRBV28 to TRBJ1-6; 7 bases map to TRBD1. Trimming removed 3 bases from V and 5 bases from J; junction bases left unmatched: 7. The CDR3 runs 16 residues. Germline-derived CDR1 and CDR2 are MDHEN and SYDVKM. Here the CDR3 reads CASSLVWGQNNSPLHF. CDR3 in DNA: TGTGCCAGCAGTTTGGTTTGGGGACAGAATAATTCACCCCTCCACTTT.

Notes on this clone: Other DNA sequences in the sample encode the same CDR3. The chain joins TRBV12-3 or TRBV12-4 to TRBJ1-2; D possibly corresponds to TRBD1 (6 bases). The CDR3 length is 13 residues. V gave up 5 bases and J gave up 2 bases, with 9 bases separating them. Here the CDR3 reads CASSRQENYGYTF. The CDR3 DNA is TGTGCCAGCAGTAGACAGGAGAACTATGGCTACACCTTC.

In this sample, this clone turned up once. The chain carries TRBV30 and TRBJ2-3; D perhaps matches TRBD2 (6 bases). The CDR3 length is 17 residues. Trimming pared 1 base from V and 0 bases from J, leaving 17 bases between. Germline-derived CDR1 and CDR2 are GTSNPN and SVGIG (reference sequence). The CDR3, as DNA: TGTGCCTGGAGTGCCCCGGGGATAGCGGCTAGCACAGATACGCAGTATTTT. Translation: CAWSAPGIAASTDTQYF.

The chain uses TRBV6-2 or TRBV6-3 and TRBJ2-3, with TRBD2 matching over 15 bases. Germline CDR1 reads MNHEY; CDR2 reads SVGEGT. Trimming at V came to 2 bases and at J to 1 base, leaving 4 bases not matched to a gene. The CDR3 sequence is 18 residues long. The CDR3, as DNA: TGTGCCAGCAGTTACCCGGGACTAGCGGGAGGTGGCACAGATACGCAGTATTTT. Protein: CASSYPGLAGGGTDTQYF.

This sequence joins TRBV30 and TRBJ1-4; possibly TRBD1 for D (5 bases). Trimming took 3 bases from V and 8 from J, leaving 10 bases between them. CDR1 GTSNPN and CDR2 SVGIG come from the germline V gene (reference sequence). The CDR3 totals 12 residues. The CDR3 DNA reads TGTGCCTGGAGGGACATTGACGAAAAACTGTTTTTT. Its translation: CAWRDIDEKLFF.

The chain's CDR3 is CASSRGGDNQPQHF. CDR3 in DNA: TGTGCCAGCAGTAGGGGGGGAGATAATCAGCCCCAGCATTTT. The V and J genes are TRBV6-5 and TRBJ1-5; D is perhaps TRBD1 (6 bases). V lost 5 bases, J lost 4 bases, and 12 bases lay in between. Germline V gene data show CDR1 as MNHEY and CDR2 as SVGAGI. This CDR3 spans 14 amino acids.

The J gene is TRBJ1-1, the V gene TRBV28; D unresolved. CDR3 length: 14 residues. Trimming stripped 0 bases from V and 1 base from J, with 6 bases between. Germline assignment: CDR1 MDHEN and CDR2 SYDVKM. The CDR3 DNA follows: TGTGCCAGCAGTTTATGGGAGGGGAACACTGAAGCTTTCTTT. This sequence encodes CASSLWEGNTEAFF.

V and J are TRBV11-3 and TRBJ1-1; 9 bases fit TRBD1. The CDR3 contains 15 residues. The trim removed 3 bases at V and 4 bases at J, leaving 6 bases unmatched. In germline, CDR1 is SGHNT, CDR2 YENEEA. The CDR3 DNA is TGTGCCAGCAGCTTGGGGACAGGGTGGAGCACTGAAGCTTTCTTT. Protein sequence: CASSLGTGWSTEAFF.

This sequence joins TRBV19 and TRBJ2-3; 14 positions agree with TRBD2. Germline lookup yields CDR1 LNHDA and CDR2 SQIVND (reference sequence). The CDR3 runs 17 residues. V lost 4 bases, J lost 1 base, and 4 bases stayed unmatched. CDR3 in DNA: TGTGCCAGTAGTAAGACTAGCGGGGGGGCAGGCACAGATACGCAGTATTTT. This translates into CASSKTSGGAGTDTQYF.

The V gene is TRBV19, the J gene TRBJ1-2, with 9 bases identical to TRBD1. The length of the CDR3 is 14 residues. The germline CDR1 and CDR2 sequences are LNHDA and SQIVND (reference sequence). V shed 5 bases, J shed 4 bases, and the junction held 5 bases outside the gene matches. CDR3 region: CASSPGTGSYGYTF. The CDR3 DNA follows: TGTGCCAGTAGTCCCGGGACAGGGAGCTATGGCTACACCTTC.

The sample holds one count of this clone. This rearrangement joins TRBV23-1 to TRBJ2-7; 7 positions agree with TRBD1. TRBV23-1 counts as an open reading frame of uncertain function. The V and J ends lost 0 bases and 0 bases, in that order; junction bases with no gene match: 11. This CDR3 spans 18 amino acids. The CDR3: CASSQSVTGQADSYEQYF. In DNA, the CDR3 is TGCGCCAGCAGTCAATCCGTGACCGGACAGGCGGACTCCTACGAGCAGTACTTC.

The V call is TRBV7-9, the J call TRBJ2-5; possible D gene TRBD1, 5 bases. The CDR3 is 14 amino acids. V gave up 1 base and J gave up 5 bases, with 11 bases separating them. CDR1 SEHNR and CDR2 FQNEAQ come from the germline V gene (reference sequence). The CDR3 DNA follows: TGTGCCAGCAGCTTAGGGCAGGGTTGGGAGACCCAGTACTTC. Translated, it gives CASSLGQGWETQYF. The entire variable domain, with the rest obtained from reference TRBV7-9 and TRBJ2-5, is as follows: DTGVSQNPRHKITKRGQNVTFRCDPISEHNRLYWYRQTLGQGPEFLTYFQNEAQLEKSRLLSDRFSAERPKGSFSTLEIQRTEQGDSAMYLCASSLGQGWETQYFGPGTRLLVL.

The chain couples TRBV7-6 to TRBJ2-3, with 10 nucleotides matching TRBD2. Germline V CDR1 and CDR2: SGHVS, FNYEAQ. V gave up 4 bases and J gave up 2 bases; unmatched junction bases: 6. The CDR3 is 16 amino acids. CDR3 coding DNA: TGTGCCAGCAGCTCTAATAGCGGGGGGCCCACAGATACGCAGTATTTT. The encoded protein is CASSSNSGGPTDTQYF. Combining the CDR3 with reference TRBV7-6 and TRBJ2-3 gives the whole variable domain GAGVSQSPRYKVTKRGQDVALRCDPISGHVSLYWYRQALGQGPEFLTYFNYEAQQDKSGLPNDRFSAERPEGSISTLTIQRTEQRDSAMYRCASSSNSGGPTDTQYFGPGTRLTVL.

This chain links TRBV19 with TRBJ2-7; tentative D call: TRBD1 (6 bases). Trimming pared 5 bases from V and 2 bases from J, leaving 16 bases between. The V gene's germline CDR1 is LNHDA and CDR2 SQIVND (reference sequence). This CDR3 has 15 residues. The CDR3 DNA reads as TGTGCCAGTAGTCCACACCGACAGGATACCTACGAGCAGTACTTC. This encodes CASSPHRQDTYEQYF.

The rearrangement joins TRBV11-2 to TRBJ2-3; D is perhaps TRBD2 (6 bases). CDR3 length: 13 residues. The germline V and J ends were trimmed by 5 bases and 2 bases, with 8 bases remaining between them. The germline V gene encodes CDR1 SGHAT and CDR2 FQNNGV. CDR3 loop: CASSKDYTDTQYF. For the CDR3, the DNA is TGTGCCAGCAGCAAGGACTACACAGATACGCAGTATTTT.

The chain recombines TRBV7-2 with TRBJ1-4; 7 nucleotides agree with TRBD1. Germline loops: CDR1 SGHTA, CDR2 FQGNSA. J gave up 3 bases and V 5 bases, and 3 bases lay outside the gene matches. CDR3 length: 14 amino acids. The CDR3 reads CASSHGTANEKLFF. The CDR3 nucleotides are TGTGCCAGCAGCCACGGGACAGCTAATGAAAAACTGTTTTTT.

The CDR3 DNA is TGCAGTGCTAGTACGGGTACTGACACCGGGGAGCTGTTTTTT. This translates into CSASTGTDTGELFF. V and J are TRBV20-1 and TRBJ2-2; no clear D gene. CDR1 and CDR2 (germline): DFQATT, SNEGSKA (reference sequence). The V gene lost 3 bases and the J gene lost 3 bases, with 11 bases spanning the gap. The CDR3 is 14 residues long.

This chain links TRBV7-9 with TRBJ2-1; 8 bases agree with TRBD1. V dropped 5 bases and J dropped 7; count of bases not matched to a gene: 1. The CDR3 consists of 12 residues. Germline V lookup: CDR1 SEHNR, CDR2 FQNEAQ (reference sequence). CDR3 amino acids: CASSRQGNEQFF. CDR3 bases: TGTGCCAGCAGCCGACAGGGGAATGAGCAGTTCTTC.

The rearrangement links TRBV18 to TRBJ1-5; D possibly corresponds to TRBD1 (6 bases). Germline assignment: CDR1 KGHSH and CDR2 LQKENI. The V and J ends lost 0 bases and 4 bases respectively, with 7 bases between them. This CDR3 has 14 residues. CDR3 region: CASSPPGGNQPQHF. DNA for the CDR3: TGTGCCAGCTCACCACCAGGGGGAAATCAGCCCCAGCATTTT. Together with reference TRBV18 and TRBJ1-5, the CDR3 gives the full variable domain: NAGVMQNPRHLVRRRGQEARLRCSPMKGHSHVYWYRQLPEEGLKFMVYLQKENIIDESGMPKERFSAEFPKEGPSILRIQQVVRGDSAAYFCASSPPGGNQPQHFGDGTRLSIL.

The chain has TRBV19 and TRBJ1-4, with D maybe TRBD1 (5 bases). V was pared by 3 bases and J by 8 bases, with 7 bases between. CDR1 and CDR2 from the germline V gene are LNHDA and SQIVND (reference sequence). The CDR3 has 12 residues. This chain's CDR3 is CASSIQGEKLFF. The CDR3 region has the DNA TGTGCCAGTAGTATCCAGGGCGAAAAACTGTTTTTT.

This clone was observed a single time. CDR3 DNA sequence: TGTGCCAGCAGCTTATGGGACAAGACAGATACGCAGTATTTT. Protein: CASSLWDKTDTQYF. V usage is TRBV13 and J usage is TRBJ2-3, with a tentative D call TRBD1 (6 bases). Trimming removed 2 bases from V and 3 bases from J, with 9 bases in between. The CDR3 length is 14 residues. Per germline, CDR1 PRHDT and CDR2 FYEKMQ (reference sequence).

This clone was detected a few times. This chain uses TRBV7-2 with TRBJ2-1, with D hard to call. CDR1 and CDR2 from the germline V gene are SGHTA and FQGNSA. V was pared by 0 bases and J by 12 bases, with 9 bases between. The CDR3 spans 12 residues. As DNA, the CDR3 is TGTGCCAGCAGCTTAGCTCTGTACACGCAGTTCTTC. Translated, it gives CASSLALYTQFF. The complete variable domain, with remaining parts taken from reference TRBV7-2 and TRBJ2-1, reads GAGVSQSPSNKVTEKGKDVELRCDPISGHTALYWYRQSLGQGLEFLIYFQGNSAPDKSGLPSDRFSAERTGGSVSTLTIQRTQQEDSAVYLCASSLALYTQFFGPGTRLTVL.

The CDR3 loop reads CASSLGASYSGNTIYF. The CDR3 nucleotides read TGTGCCAGCAGCTTGGGTGCCAGCTACTCTGGAAACACCATATATTTT. The chain combines TRBV5-6 with TRBJ1-3; D gene ambiguous. Germline CDR1 reads SGHDT; CDR2 reads YYEEEE. The CDR3 is made up of 16 amino acids. The V end was cut by 0 bases, the J end by 0 bases, with 10 bases between.